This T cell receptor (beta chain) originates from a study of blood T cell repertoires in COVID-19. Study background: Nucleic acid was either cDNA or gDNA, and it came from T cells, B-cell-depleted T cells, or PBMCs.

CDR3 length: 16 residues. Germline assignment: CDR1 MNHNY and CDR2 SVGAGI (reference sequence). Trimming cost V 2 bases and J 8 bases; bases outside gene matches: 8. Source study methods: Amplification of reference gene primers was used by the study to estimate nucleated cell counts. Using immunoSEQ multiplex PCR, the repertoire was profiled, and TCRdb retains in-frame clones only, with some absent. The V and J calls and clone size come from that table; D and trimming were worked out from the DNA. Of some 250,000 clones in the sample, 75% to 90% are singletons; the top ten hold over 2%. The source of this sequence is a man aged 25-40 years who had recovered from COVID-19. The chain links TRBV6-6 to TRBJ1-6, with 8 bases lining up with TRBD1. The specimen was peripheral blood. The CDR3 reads CASSYASGGEYSPLHF. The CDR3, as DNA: TGTGCCAGCAGTTACGCGTCAGGGGGCGAATATTCACCCCTCCACTTT.